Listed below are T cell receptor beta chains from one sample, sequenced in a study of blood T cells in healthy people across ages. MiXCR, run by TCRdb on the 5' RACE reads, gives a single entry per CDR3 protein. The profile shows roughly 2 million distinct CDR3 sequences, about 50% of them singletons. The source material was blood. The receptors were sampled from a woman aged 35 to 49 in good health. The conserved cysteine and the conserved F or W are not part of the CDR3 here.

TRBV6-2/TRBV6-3	ASSYLGEYNEQF
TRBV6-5	ASGRDRATTGELF
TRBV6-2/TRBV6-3	ASRDTTHYGYT
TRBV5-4	ASSFTSGGKDEQF
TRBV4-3	ASSRETGGYGGYT
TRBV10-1	ASSESGIALSTDTQY
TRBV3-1	ASSHPRDRVRGPLH
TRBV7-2	ASRSAGAPANTQY
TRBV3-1	ASSQIAGSSYNEQF
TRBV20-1	SARRGMDQPQH
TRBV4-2	ASSQATGAPPKNIQY
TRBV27	ASRSGSRSTNEKLF
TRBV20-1	SATDDGSSYNEQF
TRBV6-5	ASSWDRAQY
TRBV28	ASITPGGSSYNEQY
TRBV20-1	SASRWDEQY
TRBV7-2	ASSLRQGRLLDTQY
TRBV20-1	SARLTGSPGQY
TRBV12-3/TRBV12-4	ASSRFTGGAPYEQY
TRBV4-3	ASSQGDRGFDTQY
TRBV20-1	SAIRQALYEQY
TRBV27	ASSPSQGVRGDTQY
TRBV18	ASSPNPRQGIQY
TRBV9	ASSVGSGGAENEQF
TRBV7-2	ASSLRQGLQTQY
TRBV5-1	ASSRTDSNTEAF
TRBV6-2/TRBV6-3	ASRPGDGHEQF
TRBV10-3	AISENQRLAKNIQY
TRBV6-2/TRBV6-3	ASSDIRLAGEF
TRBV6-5	ASSYSGQGVGYT
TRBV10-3	AIRGTGWEGYT
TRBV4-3	ASSLGDDQETQY
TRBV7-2	ASSSYSGGAYNEQF
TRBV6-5	ASSYQGMDTQY
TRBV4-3	ASSQEVAGFTDTQY
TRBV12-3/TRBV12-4	ASSLRRREGEQY
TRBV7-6	ASSLASGGAPSYEQY
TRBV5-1	ASSTGTNQETQY
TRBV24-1	ATSDYAQGSSSGANVLT
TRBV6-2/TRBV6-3	ASSYSQLLKNTGELF
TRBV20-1	SARDQGQSNYGYT
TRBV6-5	ASRGPTGPRSETQY
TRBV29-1	SVPTPATYNYGYT
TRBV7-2	ASSRRETQETQY
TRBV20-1	SARDTTQVYGYT
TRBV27	ASSFKTSSRNEQF
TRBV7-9	ASSLAGFTYEQY
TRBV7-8	ASSRRGPYQGTQY
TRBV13	ASSSGYRRFSGANVLT
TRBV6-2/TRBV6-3	ASSYEGRVVQPQH
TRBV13	ASSSSDAYEQY
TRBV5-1	ASSLDTTQETQY
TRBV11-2	ASSLVDAAPSYNEQF
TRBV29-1	SVLGLLTGGRTSTDTQY
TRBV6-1	ASSEKGRRQETQY